The 11 T cell receptor beta chains in this list originate from one sample, sequenced in a study of graft-versus-host responses after intestinal transplantation. The method was immunoSEQ multiplex PCR; TCRdb's version includes in-frame clones alone and lacks a portion of them. The sample lists about 73,000 clones, around 87% occurring once. Their cognate antigens are unknown. The starting material was unstimulated CD8+ T cells sorted from spleen or lymph node cells, obtained before transplant. These receptors originate from a human donor who was the organ donor for an intestinal transplant.

This chain uses TRBV2 with TRBJ1-3, with 8 positions matching TRBD1. This CDR3 has 16 amino acids. V gave up 7 bases and J gave up 3 bases; unmatched junction bases: 11. The germline gives CDR1 SNHLY, CDR2 FYNNEI. This chain's CDR3 is CASTQGAGSSGNTIYF. As DNA, the CDR3 is TGTGCCAGCACCCAGGGGGCAGGGAGCAGTGGAAACACCATATATTTT.

The chain joins TRBV5-6 to TRBJ1-2, with 8 nucleotides matching TRBD1. The junction had 7 bases not matched to a gene; V was cut back by 5 bases and J by 4 bases. The CDR3 loop spans 14 amino acids. Germline V lookup: CDR1 SGHDT, CDR2 YYEEEE. CDR3: CASSSGQGSYGYTF. The CDR3 region has the DNA TGTGCCAGCAGTAGCGGACAGGGTAGCTATGGCTACACCTTC. The whole variable domain, filled in from reference TRBV5-6 and TRBJ1-2, reads DAGVTQSPTHLIKTRGQQVTLRCSPKSGHDTVSWYQQALGQGPQFIFQYYEEEERQRGNFPDRFSGHQFPNYSSELNVNALLLGDSALYLCASSSGQGSYGYTFGSGTRLTVV.

The chain has TRBV19 and TRBJ2-3; 10 nucleotides align to TRBD2. V shed 5 bases, J shed 2 bases, and the junction held 13 bases outside the gene matches. The CDR3 is 18 residues long. From germline, CDR1 is LNHDA and CDR2 SQIVND (reference sequence). The CDR3 DNA follows: TGTGCCAGTAGTTCAGGGGCCCTAGCGGGGGCCTTCACAGATACGCAGTATTTT. Translating it yields CASSSGALAGAFTDTQYF.

This clone is a singleton in its sample. The chain has TRBV19 and TRBJ1-1, with D possibly TRBD1 on 5 matching bases. This CDR3 has 14 residues. The germline V and J ends were trimmed by 4 bases and 5 bases, with 14 bases remaining between them. Germline loops: CDR1 LNHDA, CDR2 SQIVND (reference sequence). CDR3 bases: TGTGCCAGTAGTACGGGAGGGTCAGGGACTGAAGCTTTCTTT. Its translation: CASSTGGSGTEAFF. The full variable domain, with the rest looked up from reference TRBV19 and TRBJ1-1, is DGGITQSPKYLFRKEGQNVTLSCEQNLNHDAMYWYRQDPGQGLRLIYYSQIVNDFQKGDIAEGYSVSREKKESFPLTVTSAQKNPTAFYLCASSTGGSGTEAFFGQGTRLTVV.

The chain links TRBV6-1 to TRBJ1-3; no firm D call. Trimming stripped 7 bases from V and 4 bases from J, with 8 bases between. Germline V gene data show CDR1 as MNHNS and CDR2 as SASEGT. The CDR3 has 12 amino acids. CDR3 coding DNA: TGTGCCAGCAAGAGGGTAGGAAACACCATATATTTT. Translated: CASKRVGNTIYF.

The CDR3 loop is CASSPGGEQFF. For the CDR3, the DNA is TGTGCCAGCAGCCCAGGGGGGGAGCAGTTCTTC. The chain links TRBV6-5 to TRBJ2-1; possibly TRBD1 for D (7 bases). The V gene lost 6 bases and the J gene lost 10 bases, with 10 bases spanning the gap. The CDR3 loop spans 11 amino acids. Germline CDR1 MNHEY, CDR2 SVGAGI.

This chain uses TRBV11-2 with TRBJ1-2; the D gene is possibly TRBD1 (5 bases). CDR1 SGHAT and CDR2 FQNNGV come from the germline V gene. CDR3 size: 14 residues. V was shortened by 1 base and J by 3 bases, with 9 bases between the two germline ends. The CDR3 reads CASSLGGDYYGYTF. DNA of the CDR3: TGTGCCAGCAGCTTAGGAGGGGACTACTATGGCTACACCTTC.

J is TRBJ1-1 and V is TRBV28, with D possibly TRBD1 on 6 matching bases. This CDR3 comprises 15 residues. V gave up 6 bases and J gave up 1 base, with 15 bases separating them. In germline, CDR1 is MDHEN, CDR2 SYDVKM. CDR3 sequence (DNA): TGTGCCAGCAGCATCCCGCTGGGGGCGAACACTGAAGCTTTCTTT. Translated: CASSIPLGANTEAFF.

This sequence joins TRBV5-6 and TRBJ1-2, with D perhaps TRBD1 (5 bases). The CDR3 covers 16 residues. V dropped 0 bases and J dropped 8 bases, with 20 bases sitting between them. From germline, CDR1 is SGHDT and CDR2 YYEEEE. CDR3 region: CASSLEVAGRGGGYTF. The CDR3 bases are TGTGCCAGCAGCTTGGAGGTGGCGGGACGAGGAGGCGGCTACACCTTC. Complete variable domain (other parts from reference TRBV5-6 and TRBJ1-2): DAGVTQSPTHLIKTRGQQVTLRCSPKSGHDTVSWYQQALGQGPQFIFQYYEEEERQRGNFPDRFSGHQFPNYSSELNVNALLLGDSALYLCASSLEVAGRGGGYTFGSGTRLTVV.

The chain links TRBV4-3 to TRBJ1-5; D is perhaps TRBD1 (5 bases). This CDR3 has 19 amino acids. Germline V gene sequence: CDR1 LGHNA, CDR2 YSLEER. Trimming took off 0 bases at V and 1 base at J, with 19 bases between the two ends. CDR3 amino acids: CASSQEVSGRDWSNQPQHF. The CDR3 nucleotides read TGCGCCAGCAGCCAAGAGGTGTCGGGCAGGGACTGGAGCAATCAGCCCCAGCATTTT.

The V gene is TRBV28, the J gene TRBJ2-3; 8 bases agree with TRBD2. Germline V gene data show CDR1 as MDHEN and CDR2 as SYDVKM. CDR3 length equals 16 residues. V shed 6 bases and J 2 bases; nucleotides not matched to a gene: 10. CDR3 coding DNA: TGTGCCAGCAGCTCGCCGGGACTAGTGAACACAGATACGCAGTATTTT. Translated, it gives CASSSPGLVNTDTQYF.